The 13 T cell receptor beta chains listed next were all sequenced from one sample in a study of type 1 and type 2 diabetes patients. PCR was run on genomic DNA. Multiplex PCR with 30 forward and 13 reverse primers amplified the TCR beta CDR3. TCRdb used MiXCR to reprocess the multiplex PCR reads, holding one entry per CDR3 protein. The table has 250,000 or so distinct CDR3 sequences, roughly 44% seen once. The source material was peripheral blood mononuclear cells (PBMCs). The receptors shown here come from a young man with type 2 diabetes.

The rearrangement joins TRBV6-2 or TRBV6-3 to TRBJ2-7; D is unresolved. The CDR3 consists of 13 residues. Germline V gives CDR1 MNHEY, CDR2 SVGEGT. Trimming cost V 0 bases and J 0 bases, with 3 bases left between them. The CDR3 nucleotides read TGTGCCAGCAGTTACTCGATCTCCTACGAGCAGTACTTC. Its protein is CASSYSISYEQYF.

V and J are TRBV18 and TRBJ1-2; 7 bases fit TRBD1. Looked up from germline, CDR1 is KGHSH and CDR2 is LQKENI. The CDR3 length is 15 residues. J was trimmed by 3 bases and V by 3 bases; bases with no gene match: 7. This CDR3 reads CASSPNQGVDYGYTF. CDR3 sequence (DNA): TGTGCCAGCTCACCTAACCAGGGGGTAGACTATGGCTACACCTTC.

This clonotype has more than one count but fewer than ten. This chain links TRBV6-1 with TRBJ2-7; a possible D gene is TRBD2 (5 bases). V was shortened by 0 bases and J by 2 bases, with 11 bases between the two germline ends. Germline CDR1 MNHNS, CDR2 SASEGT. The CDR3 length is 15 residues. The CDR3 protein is CASSEAPEVAYEQYF. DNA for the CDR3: TGTGCCAGCAGTGAAGCGCCGGAGGTAGCCTACGAGCAGTACTTC.

The CDR3 region has the DNA TGTGCCAGCAGGCGTCAAGAGACCCAGTACTTC. As protein: CASRRQETQYF. The J gene is TRBJ2-5, the V gene TRBV6-1; D gene unclear. With 6 bases removed from V and 2 bases from J, the gap between germline ends came to 4 bases. The length of the CDR3 is 11 residues. Germline V gene lookup returns CDR1 MNHNS and CDR2 SASEGT.

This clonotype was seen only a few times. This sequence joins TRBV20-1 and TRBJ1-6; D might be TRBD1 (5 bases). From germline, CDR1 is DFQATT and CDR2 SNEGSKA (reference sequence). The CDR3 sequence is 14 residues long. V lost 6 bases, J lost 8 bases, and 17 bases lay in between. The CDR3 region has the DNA TGCAGTGCCGGCGCCTTCAGGGTCGATTCACCCCTCCACTTT. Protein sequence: CSAGAFRVDSPLHF.

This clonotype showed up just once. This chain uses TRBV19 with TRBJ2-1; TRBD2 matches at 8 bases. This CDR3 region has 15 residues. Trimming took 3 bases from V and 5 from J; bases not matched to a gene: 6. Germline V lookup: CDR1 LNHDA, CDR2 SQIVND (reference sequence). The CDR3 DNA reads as TGTGCCAGTAGTATCAGCGGGAGTCGACACAATGAGCAGTTCTTC. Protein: CASSISGSRHNEQFF.

CDR3 sequence: CASSPKGGAVNTGELFF. DNA of the CDR3: TGTGCCAGTAGTCCTAAGGGGGGGGCAGTGAACACCGGGGAGCTGTTTTTT. J is TRBJ2-2 and V is TRBV19; a possible D gene is TRBD2 (7 bases). The CDR3 extends over 17 amino acids. CDR1 LNHDA and CDR2 SQIVND come from the germline V gene (reference sequence). V lost 5 bases and J 1 base, leaving 17 bases between the germline ends. The full variable domain, rest sourced from reference TRBV19 and TRBJ2-2, is DGGITQSPKYLFRKEGQNVTLSCEQNLNHDAMYWYRQDPGQGLRLIYYSQIVNDFQKGDIAEGYSVSREKKESFPLTVTSAQKNPTAFYLCASSPKGGAVNTGELFFGEGSRLTVL.

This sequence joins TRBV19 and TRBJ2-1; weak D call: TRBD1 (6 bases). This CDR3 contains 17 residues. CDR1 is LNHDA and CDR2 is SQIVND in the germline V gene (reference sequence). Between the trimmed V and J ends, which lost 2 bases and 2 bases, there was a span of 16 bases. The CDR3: CASSILSDSLPYNEQFF. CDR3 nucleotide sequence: TGTGCCAGTAGTATACTTTCGGACAGCCTCCCCTACAATGAGCAGTTCTTC.

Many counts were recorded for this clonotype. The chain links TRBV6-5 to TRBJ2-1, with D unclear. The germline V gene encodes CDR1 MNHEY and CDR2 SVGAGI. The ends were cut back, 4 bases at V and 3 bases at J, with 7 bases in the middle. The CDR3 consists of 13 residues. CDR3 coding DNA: TGTGCCAGCAGTTCGGGCGACTACAATGAGCAGTTCTTC. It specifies CASSSGDYNEQFF.

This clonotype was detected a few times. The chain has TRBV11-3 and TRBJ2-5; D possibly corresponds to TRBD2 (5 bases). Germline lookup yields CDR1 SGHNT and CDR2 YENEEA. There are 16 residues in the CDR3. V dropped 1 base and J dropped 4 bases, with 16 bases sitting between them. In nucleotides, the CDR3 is TGTGCCAGCAGCTTAGGCACCGCGGACGGAGGAGAGACCCAGTACTTC. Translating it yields CASSLGTADGGETQYF.

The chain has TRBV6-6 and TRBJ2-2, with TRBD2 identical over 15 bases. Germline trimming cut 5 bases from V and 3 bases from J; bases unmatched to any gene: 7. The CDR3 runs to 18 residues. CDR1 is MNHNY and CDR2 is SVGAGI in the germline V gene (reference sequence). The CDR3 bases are TGTGCCAGCAGTACCGGACTAGCGGGAGGGCGGGACACCGGGGAGCTGTTTTTT. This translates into CASSTGLAGGRDTGELFF.

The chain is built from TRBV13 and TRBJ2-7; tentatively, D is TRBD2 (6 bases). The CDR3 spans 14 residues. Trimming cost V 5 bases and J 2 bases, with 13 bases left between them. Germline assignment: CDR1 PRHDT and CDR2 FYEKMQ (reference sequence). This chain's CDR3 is CASSHGTPAYEQYF. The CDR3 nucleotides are TGTGCCAGCAGCCACGGGACTCCCGCCTACGAGCAGTACTTC.

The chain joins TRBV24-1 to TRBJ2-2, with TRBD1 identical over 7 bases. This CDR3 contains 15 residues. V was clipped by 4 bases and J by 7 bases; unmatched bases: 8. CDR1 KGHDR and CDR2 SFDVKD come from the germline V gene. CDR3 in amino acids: CATSDPGQPRGELFF. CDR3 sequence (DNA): TGTGCCACCAGTGACCCGGGACAGCCCCGCGGGGAGCTGTTTTTT.